This entry features one T cell receptor beta chain sequence. This clone's antigen is unknown. A roughly 2.5 ml peripheral blood sample was drawn into PAXgene tubes per donor and stored at -80°C. Total RNA was isolated from whole blood with the PAXgene blood miRNA kit on an automated QIAcube, without T cell sorting. Peripheral blood from monozygotic twin pairs concordant or discordant for inflammatory bowel disease was subjected to deep TCRalpha and TCRbeta repertoire profiling with unique molecular barcoding. Smoking habits were recorded for all twin pairs, and each individual was classified as a current, former or never smoker. The library was produced with 5' RACE. For each TCR library, 3,500 to 4,500 ng of total RNA was used. cDNA was synthesized with SMARTScribe reverse transcriptase in eight separate reactions per sample. During cDNA synthesis, unique molecular identifiers containing a 6-nucleotide sample barcode were introduced by template switching. TCRalpha and TCRbeta cDNA was amplified by two nested PCRs of approximately 17 and 9 cycles, with bead purification after each PCR. Before amplification, the cDNA was treated with uracil DNA-glycosylase and purified using the QIAquick PCR purification kit. The second PCR added Illumina TruSeq-compatible adapters along with sample-specific barcodes. TapeStation and Qubit were used to check library quality and concentration, and 5 to 6.5 ng of each library was pooled. Sequencing of the pooled libraries was done on an Illumina HiSeq2500 single-index Rapid Run using custom sequencing primers and 2 x 100 bp reads. As for the authors' bioinformatics: PCR and sequencing errors were corrected by UMI-based consensus assembly using MiGEC version 1.2.6. MiXCR version 2.1.1 handled V(D)J alignment, clonotype assembly and CDR3 extraction. To normalise gene usage, clonotype sharing and MAIT/NKT TCR abundance, the analysis used the top 1000, 10 000 and 20 000 clonotypes per sample. After downsampling to 27 000 UMIs, diversity was calculated as the inverse Simpson index using the vegan R package. Paired Mann-Whitney U tests were applied to discordant twin pairs, with Benjamini-Hochberg correction for multiple testing. Once TCRdb had reprocessed the reads, it stored one entry per CDR3 protein sequence and supplied no DNA. The V and J calls and clone size are TCRdb's, not the authors'. For this sample, the table gives approximately 390,000 distinct CDR3 sequences. In total, the top ten clones hold 2% to 2.5% of the sample.

The data were taken from a study of monozygotic twins with inflammatory bowel disease (dated by TCRdb to between 2019 and 2020). Notes on the research overall: A total of approximately 28 monozygotic twin pairs were included in the full study, comprising nine German pairs (four IBD-concordant, five IBD-discordant) and 19 IBD-discordant Danish pairs. The search for disease-associated traits relied mainly on comparing, within discordant pairs, IBD patients with their genetically identical healthy co-twins. Each individual had, on average, about 151 000 unique TCRalpha sequences and 181 000 unique TCRbeta sequences available for analysis. Here is what the overall study found, with its caveats: IBD patients shared fewer clonotypes with other individuals than healthy twins did, most markedly in patients showing signs of disease activity. Differing immunosuppressive treatments among patients may have added background noise and inter-individual variability to the repertoires. A decrease in TCRbeta repertoire diversity, as measured by inverse Simpson index, was observed in IBD patients compared with their healthy co-twins. The results gave no support for a single strong signal or clonotype linked to IBD. The analysis was unable to tell apart different T cell subtypes. No difference in repertoire similarity was observed between concordant and discordant twins, possibly owing to limited statistical power.

The CDR3, cysteine through phenylalanine, is 14 amino acids long. No DNA is recorded. Sequences SGHRS (CDR1) and YFSETQ (CDR2) are obtained from the germline V gene. The sequence derives from a human donor with ulcerative colitis or Crohn's disease, or a healthy co-twin of an affected twin (not recorded which). Input material: blood. This chain joins TRBV5-1 to TRBJ2-3; TCRdb's D call of TRBD2 is untestable without DNA. The CDR3: CASGQGRVTDTQYF.